The clone carrying this TCR beta chain was counted once. What it binds is not known. The sample is drawn from a study of cytomegalovirus exposure and HLA in healthy donors. General observations from the study: An analysis was carried out at a later point. It showed that HLA-associated TCR beta chains were more clonally expanded than equally common non-associated chains.

PCR was performed using 60 Vbeta and 13 Jbeta primers. Clones were sequenced by immunoSEQ multiplex PCR, and TCRdb holds only the in-frame ones, with some missing. Of 200,000 to 250,000 clones detected, around 80% appear once; the ten largest clones hold less than 4.5%. Sequencing was performed on PBMCs. The clonotype originates from a male donor in good health and CMV-seronegative.

CDR3 protein: CASSLSGQGASGANVLTF. Here the CDR3 DNA reads TGTGCCAGCAGCTTATCGGGGCAGGGGGCATCTGGGGCCAACGTCCTGACTTTC. The chain carries TRBV11-2 and TRBJ2-6, with 8 bases aligning to TRBD1. The germline V gene encodes CDR1 SGHAT and CDR2 FQNNGV. V lost 2 bases and J lost 1; bases outside the gene matches: 7. There are 18 residues in the CDR3.